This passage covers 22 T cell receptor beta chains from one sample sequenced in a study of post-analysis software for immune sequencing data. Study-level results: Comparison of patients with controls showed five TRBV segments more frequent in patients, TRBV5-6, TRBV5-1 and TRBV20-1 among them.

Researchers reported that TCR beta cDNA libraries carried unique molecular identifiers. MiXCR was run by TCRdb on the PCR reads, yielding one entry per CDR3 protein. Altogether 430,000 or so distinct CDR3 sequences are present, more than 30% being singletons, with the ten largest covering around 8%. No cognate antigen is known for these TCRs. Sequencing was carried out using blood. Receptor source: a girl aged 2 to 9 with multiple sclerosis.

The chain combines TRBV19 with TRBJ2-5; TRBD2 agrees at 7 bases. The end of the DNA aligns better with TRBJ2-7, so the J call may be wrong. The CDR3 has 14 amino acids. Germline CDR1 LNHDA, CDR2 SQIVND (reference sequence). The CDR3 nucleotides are TGTGCCAGTAGTGCACTTGGCGGGAGCTACGAGCAGTACTTC. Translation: CASSALGGSYEQYF.

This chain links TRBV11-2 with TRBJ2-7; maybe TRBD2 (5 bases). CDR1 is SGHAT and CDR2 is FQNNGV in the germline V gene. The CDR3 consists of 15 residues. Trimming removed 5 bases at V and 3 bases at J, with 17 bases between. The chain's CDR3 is CASSAALGLVYEQYF. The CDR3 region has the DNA TGTGCCAGCAGCGCAGCCCTCGGACTGGTCTACGAGCAGTACTTC.

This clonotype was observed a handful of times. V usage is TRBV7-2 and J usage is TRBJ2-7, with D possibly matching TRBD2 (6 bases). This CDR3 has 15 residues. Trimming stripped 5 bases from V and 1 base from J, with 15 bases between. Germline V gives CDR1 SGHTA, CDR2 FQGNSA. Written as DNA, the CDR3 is TGTGCCAGCAGCCCAGGAGGGTACCTTTCCTACGAGCAGTACTTC. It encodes CASSPGGYLSYEQYF.

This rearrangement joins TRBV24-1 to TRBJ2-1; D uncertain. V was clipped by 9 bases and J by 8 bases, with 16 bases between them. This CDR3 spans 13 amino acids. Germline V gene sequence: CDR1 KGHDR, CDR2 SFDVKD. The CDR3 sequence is CATSKSPSDEQFF. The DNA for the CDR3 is TGTGCCACCTCCAAAAGCCCGAGCGATGAGCAGTTCTTC.

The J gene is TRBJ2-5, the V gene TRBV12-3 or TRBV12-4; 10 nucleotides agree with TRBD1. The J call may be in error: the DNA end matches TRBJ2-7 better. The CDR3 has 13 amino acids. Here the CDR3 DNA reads TGTGCCAGCAGGGGGACAGGGGTCTACGAGCAGTACTTC. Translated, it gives CASRGTGVYEQYF.

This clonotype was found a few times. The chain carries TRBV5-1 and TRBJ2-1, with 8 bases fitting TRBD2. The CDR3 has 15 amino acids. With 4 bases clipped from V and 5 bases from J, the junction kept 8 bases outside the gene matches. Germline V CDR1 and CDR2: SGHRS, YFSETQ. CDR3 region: CASSQGIAGNNEQFF. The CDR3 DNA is TGCGCCAGCAGCCAGGGGATAGCGGGGAACAATGAGCAGTTCTTC.

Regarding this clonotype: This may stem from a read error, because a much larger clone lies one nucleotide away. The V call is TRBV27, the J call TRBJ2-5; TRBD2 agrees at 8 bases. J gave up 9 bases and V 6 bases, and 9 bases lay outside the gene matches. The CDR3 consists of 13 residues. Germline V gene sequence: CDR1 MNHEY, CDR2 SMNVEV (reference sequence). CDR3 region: CASRPAGVGAQYF. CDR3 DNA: TGTGCCAGCAGACCAGCGGGAGTTGGGGCCCAGTACTTC.

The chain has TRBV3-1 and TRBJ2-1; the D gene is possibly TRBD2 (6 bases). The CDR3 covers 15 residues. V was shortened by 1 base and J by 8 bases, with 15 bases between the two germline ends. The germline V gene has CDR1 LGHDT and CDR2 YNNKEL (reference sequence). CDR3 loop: CASSQVWSGADEQFF. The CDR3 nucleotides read TGTGCCAGCAGCCAAGTTTGGTCGGGAGCTGATGAGCAGTTCTTC.

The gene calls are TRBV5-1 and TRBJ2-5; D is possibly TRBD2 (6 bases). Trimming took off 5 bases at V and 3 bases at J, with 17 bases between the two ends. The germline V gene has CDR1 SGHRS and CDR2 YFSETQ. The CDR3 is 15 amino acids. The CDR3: CASSGRLTGEETQYF. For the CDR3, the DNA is TGCGCCAGCAGTGGGAGGCTGACCGGAGAAGAGACCCAGTACTTC.

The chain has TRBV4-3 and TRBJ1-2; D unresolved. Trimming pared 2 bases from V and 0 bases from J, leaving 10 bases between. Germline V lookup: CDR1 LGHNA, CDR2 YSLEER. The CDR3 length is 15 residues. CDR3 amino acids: CASSQSTGANYGYTF. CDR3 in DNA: TGCGCCAGCAGCCAAAGCACCGGGGCTAACTATGGCTACACCTTC.

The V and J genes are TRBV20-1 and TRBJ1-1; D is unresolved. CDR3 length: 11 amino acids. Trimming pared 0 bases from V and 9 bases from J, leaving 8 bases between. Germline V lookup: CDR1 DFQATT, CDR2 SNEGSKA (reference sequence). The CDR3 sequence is CSARDIKQAFF. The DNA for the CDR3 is TGCAGTGCTAGAGATATCAAACAAGCTTTCTTT.

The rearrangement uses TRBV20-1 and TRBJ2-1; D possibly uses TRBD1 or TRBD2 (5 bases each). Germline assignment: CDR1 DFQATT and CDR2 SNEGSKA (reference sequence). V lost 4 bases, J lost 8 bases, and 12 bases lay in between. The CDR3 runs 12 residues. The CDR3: CSANTRGDEQFF. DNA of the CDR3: TGCAGTGCTAATACTAGGGGAGATGAGCAGTTCTTC.

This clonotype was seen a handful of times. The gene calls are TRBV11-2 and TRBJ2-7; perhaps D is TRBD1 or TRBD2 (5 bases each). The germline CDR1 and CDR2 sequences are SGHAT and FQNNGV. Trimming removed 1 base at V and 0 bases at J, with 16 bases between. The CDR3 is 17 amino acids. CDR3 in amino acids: CASSLVIGGGSSYEQYF. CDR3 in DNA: TGTGCCAGCAGCTTAGTGATAGGTGGGGGAAGCTCCTACGAGCAGTACTTC.

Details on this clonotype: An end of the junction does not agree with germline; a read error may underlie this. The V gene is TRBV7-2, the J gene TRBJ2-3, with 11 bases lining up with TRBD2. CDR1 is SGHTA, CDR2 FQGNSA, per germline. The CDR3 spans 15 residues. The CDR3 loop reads CASSISGGAADTRYF. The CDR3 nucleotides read TGTGCCAGCAGCATTAGCGGGGGGGCGGCAGATACGCGGTATTTT.

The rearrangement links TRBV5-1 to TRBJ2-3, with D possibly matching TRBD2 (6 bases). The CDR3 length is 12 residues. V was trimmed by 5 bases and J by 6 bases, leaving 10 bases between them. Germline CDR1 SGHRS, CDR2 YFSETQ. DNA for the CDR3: TGCGCCAGCAGACTAGCCATGGATACGCAGTATTTT. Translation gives CASRLAMDTQYF.

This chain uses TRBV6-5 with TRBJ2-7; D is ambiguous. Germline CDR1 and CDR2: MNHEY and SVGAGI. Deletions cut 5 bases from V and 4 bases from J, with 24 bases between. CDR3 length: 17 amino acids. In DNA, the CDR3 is TGTGCCAGCAGTCACAGCTTAGGCCGTGGGTTCGATTACGAGCAGTACTTC. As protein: CASSHSLGRGFDYEQYF.

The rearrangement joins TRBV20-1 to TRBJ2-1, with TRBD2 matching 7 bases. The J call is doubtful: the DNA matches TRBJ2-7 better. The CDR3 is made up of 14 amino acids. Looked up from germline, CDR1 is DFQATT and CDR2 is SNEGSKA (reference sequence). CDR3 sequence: CSAAGTTTYNEQYF. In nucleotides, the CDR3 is TGCAGTGCTGCCGGGACTACGACCTACAATGAGCAGTACTTC.

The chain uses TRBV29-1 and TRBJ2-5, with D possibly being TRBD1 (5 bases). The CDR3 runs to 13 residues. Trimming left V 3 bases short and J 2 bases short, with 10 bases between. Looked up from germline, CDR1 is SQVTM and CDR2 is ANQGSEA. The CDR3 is CSVDAGWQETQYF. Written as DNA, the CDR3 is TGCAGCGTTGATGCAGGGTGGCAAGAGACCCAGTACTTC.

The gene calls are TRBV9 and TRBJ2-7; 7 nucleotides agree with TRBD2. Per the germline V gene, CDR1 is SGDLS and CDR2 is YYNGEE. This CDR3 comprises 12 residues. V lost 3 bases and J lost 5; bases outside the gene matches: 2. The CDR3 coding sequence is TGTGCCAGCAGCGCGCGGGAGAACGAGCAGTACTTC. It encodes CASSARENEQYF.

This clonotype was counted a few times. The DNA for the CDR3 is TGTGCCACCAGCACCGTATTCAATGAGCAGTTCTTC. The encoded protein is CATSTVFNEQFF. The chain employs TRBV15 and TRBJ2-1; D not certain. Trimming stripped 4 bases from V and 6 bases from J, with 7 bases between. The germline V gene has CDR1 LNHNV and CDR2 YYDKDF (reference sequence). This CDR3 is built from 12 residues.

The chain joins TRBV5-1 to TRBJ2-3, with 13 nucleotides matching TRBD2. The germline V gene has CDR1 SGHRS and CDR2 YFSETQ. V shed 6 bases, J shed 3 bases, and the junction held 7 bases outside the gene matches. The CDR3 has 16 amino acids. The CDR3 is CASTSGLAGDTDTQYF. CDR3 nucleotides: TGCGCCAGCACCTCAGGACTAGCGGGGGATACAGATACGCAGTATTTT.

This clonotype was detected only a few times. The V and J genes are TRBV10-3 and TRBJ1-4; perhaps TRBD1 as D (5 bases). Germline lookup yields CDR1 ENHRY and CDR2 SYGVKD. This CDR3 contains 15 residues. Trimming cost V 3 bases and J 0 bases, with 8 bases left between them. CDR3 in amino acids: CAISDRDSTNEKLFF. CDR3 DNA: TGTGCCATCAGTGATCGGGACTCAACTAATGAAAAACTGTTTTTT.